This T cell receptor (beta chain) came from a study of CD8 T cells in ankylosing spondylitis. Between the trimmed V and J ends, which lost 1 base and 5 bases, there was a span of 21 bases. This CDR3 spans 18 amino acids. Germline V lookup: CDR1 LGHNA, CDR2 YSLEER. From the 5' RACE reads, TCRdb called clonotypes with MiXCR, one entry per CDR3 protein. The sample has some 840,000 distinct CDR3 sequences, 12% seen once. In this sample, this clonotype turned up a few times. Its antigen is unknown. Regarding the study as a whole: Among TCR beta sequences, a motif of eight highly homologous variants appeared characteristic of ankylosing spondylitis blood.

The rearrangement uses TRBV4-3 and TRBJ2-1, with D perhaps TRBD2 (6 bases). Sequencing was done on a sample of blood, either unsorted or a sorted T cell fraction (not recorded which). This receptor was obtained from a male donor with ankylosing spondylitis. CDR3 nucleotide sequence: TGCGCCAGCAGCCAAGGGGAGTTTCCGGGACTTAGGGACAATGAGCAGTTCTTC. It is translated as CASSQGEFPGLRDNEQFF.